Below, 13 T cell receptor beta chains from the same sample are listed, as sequenced in a study of T-cell memory formation after mild COVID-19. TCRdb re-derived calls from the 5' RACE reads in MiXCR, one entry per CDR3 protein. The profile shows 350,000 to 500,000 distinct CDR3 sequences, around 17% of them singletons. The sequenced material came from PBMCs or a T cell subset sorted from them (not recorded which). The receptors derive from a young man who had mild COVID-19 (a few samples of this study predate the infection). Cell type and time point are not known.

This clonotype was counted only a few times. The chain has TRBV2 and TRBJ1-6, with 7 bases matching TRBD1. V shed 6 bases, J shed 9 bases, and the junction held 11 bases outside the gene matches. The CDR3 consists of 15 residues. Germline CDR1 and CDR2: SNHLY and FYNNEI. CDR3 DNA sequence: TGTGCCAGCAGGGAGAGGGGACAGTCATTTTCACCCCTCCACTTT. Translation: CASRERGQSFSPLHF.

This clonotype has only a few counts. The V gene is TRBV29-1, the J gene TRBJ1-1; D gene unclear. V gave up 4 bases and J gave up 0 bases, with 6 bases separating them. Per germline, CDR1 SQVTM and CDR2 ANQGSEA. The CDR3 sequence is 12 residues long. CDR3 amino acids: CSVGSLNTEAFF. CDR3 bases: TGCAGCGTTGGCAGCCTGAACACTGAAGCTTTCTTT.

In its sample, this clonotype was seen a few times. The rearrangement links TRBV6-5 to TRBJ2-6, with a possible D match to TRBD2 (6 bases). The CDR3 consists of 15 residues. The germline gives CDR1 MNHEY, CDR2 SVGAGI. Between the trimmed V and J ends, which lost 8 bases and 2 bases, there was a span of 13 bases. CDR3 protein: CASWPAGTGANVLTF. The CDR3 DNA sequence: TGTGCCAGCTGGCCGGCGGGGACTGGGGCCAACGTCCTGACTTTC.

This clonotype was seen more than once but under ten times. The chain couples TRBV24-1 to TRBJ2-2; weak D call: TRBD2 (6 bases). Germline CDR1 KGHDR, CDR2 SFDVKD. The V end lost 5 bases, the J end lost 5 bases, and 8 bases lay between the germline ends. CDR3 length: 13 amino acids. The CDR3 nucleotides are TGTGCCACCAGTGCGGGGGTTACCGGGGAGCTGTTTTTT. This codes for CATSAGVTGELFF.

The genes are TRBV20-1 and TRBJ1-3; D not resolved. The CDR3 contains 14 residues. Trimming shortened V by 5 bases and J by 0 bases, and 11 bases separated the two germline ends. Per germline, CDR1 DFQATT and CDR2 SNEGSKA (reference sequence). The CDR3 region is CSADDGISGNTIYF. As DNA, the CDR3 is TGCAGTGCTGATGACGGGATCTCTGGAAACACCATATATTTT.

The CDR3 nucleotides are TGTGCCAGCAGTGTACGACCGATTCCAGGAGCCAAAAACATTCAGTACTTC. Translation gives CASSVRPIPGAKNIQYF. V gene TRBV25-1 combines with J gene TRBJ2-4; no definite D call. The V and J ends lost 4 bases and 0 bases respectively, with 16 bases between them. Germline CDR1 and CDR2: MGHDK and SYGVNS. The CDR3 has 17 amino acids.

The chain uses TRBV4-1 and TRBJ1-1, with a tentative D call TRBD1 (6 bases). The V gene's germline CDR1 is MGHRA and CDR2 YSYEKL. Deletions cut 5 bases from V and 4 bases from J, with 17 bases between. The CDR3 has 15 amino acids. CDR3 DNA: TGCGCCAGCAGCTATCCACAGGGTCGGATCACTGAAGCTTTCTTT. This gives the protein CASSYPQGRITEAFF.

This clonotype appeared a few times. V usage is TRBV18 and J usage is TRBJ2-6, with 7 nucleotides matching TRBD1. Germline V gene data show CDR1 as KGHSH and CDR2 as LQKENI. With 4 bases clipped from V and 0 bases from J, the junction kept 9 bases outside the gene matches. The CDR3 has 18 amino acids. CDR3 nucleotides: TGTGCCAGCTCACACCGGGACAGCGCGAGCTCTGGGGCCAACGTCCTGACTTTC. Translated, it gives CASSHRDSASSGANVLTF.

This clonotype was observed a few times. The rearrangement uses TRBV7-9 and TRBJ1-1; no clear D. CDR1 and CDR2 (germline): SEHNR, FQNEAQ (reference sequence). With 2 bases removed from V and 5 bases from J, the gap between germline ends came to 12 bases. The CDR3 contains 14 residues. CDR3 bases: TGTGCCAGCAGCTTATATGAGCAAGGGACTGAAGCTTTCTTT. Protein sequence: CASSLYEQGTEAFF.

Only one count was recorded for this clonotype. The CDR3 bases are TGCGCCAGCAGCCAAACAACAGGGACTGAAGCTTTCTTT. This codes for CASSQTTGTEAFF. The genes are TRBV4-1 and TRBJ1-1; D is perhaps TRBD1 (6 bases). The CDR3 length is 13 residues. The germline gives CDR1 MGHRA, CDR2 YSYEKL. V lost 2 bases and J lost 5, with 9 bases in between.

V and J are TRBV19 and TRBJ2-3; 8 bases match TRBD2. The J segment lost 4 bases and the V segment lost 4 bases, leaving 7 bases of the junction unmatched. The CDR3 covers 15 residues. Germline V CDR1 and CDR2: LNHDA, SQIVND (reference sequence). CDR3 protein: CASSNRGGFSDTQYF. The CDR3, as DNA: TGTGCCAGTAGTAATCGGGGGGGCTTTTCAGATACGCAGTATTTT.

CDR3: CAISESLDGYEQYV. The CDR3 nucleotides are TGTGCCATCAGTGAGAGTCTAGACGGCTACGAGCAGTACGTC. The chain joins TRBV10-3 to TRBJ2-7; no reliable D call. CDR1 and CDR2 (germline): ENHRY, SYGVKD. The CDR3 is made up of 14 amino acids. The V and J ends lost 2 bases and 3 bases respectively, with 11 bases between them.

The J gene is TRBJ2-5, the V gene TRBV7-2, with D tentatively TRBD1 or TRBD2 (5 bases each). Germline CDR1 and CDR2: SGHTA and FQGNSA. The V and J ends lost 5 bases and 2 bases respectively, with 15 bases between them. The CDR3 spans 15 residues. CDR3 protein: CASSNRTPVQETQYF. The DNA of the CDR3 is TGTGCCAGCAGCAACAGGACTCCCGTACAAGAGACCCAGTACTTC.